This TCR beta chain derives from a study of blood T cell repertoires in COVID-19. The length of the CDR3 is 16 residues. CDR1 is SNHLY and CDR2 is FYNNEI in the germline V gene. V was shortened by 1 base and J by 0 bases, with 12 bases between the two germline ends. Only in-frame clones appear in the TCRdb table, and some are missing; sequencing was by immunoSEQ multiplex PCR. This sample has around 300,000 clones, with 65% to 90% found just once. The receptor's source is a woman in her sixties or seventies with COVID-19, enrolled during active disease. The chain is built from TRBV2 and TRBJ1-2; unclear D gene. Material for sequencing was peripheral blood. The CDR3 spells CASSEGPGQSNYGYTF. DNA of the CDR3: TGTGCCAGCAGTGAAGGCCCTGGGCAGTCTAACTATGGCTACACCTTC.